The rows below give T cell receptor beta chains drawn from one sample of a study of blood T cell repertoires in COVID-19. Sequencing was performed with immunoSEQ multiplex PCR; in TCRdb, only in-frame clones are kept and a portion is missing. The profile shows about 140,000 clones, 85% of them singletons. The sample consisted of PBMCs or T cells enriched from blood (not recorded which). The receptors here all came from a woman in her thirties or forties who had recovered from COVID-19. CDR3s include the opening cysteine and the closing phenylalanine or tryptophan. The D gene is left open where the match is weak. Rows may omit the clone size; those that give it use once, few, many or a size class.

D gene	V gene	clone size	J gene	CDR3 DNA	CDR3 protein
TRBD1	TRBV30	NA	TRBJ1-1	TGTGCCTGGAGTCCGAGCCCCGGGACAGGGGCAGCTTTCTTT	CAWSPSPGTGAAFF
NA	TRBV27	NA	TRBJ1-4	TGTGCCAGCAGGGACAGAGCAAGGAATAATGAAAAACTGTTTTTT	CASRDRARNNEKLFF
NA	TRBV27	NA	TRBJ2-7	TGTGCCACTCGACCACAGTCCCTCTACGAGCAGTACTTC	CATRPQSLYEQYF
NA	TRBV5-4	NA	TRBJ1-4	TGTGCCAGCAGTCGCATGGAGTCGGCTAATGAAAAACTGTTTTTT	CASSRMESANEKLFF
NA	TRBV12-5	NA	TRBJ2-1	TGTGCTAGTGGTTTAAGCCCGGCAGGGATTTCCTACAATGAGCAGTTCTTC	CASGLSPAGISYNEQFF
NA	TRBV13	NA	TRBJ1-3	TGTGCCAGCAGCTTGACTGGCCCCTCTGGAAACACCATATATTTT	CASSLTGPSGNTIYF
NA	TRBV12-5	NA	TRBJ1-5	TGTGCTAGTGGTTTGGGATCCCCGGGTCATAATCAGCCCCAGCATTTT	CASGLGSPGHNQPQHF
NA	TRBV12-3/TRBV12-4	NA	TRBJ1-2	TGTGCCACCCAAACCTCGGGGGTTGATGGCTACACCTTC	CATQTSGVDGYTF
NA	TRBV30	NA	TRBJ1-1	TGTGCCTGGATCTTAGACACTTACACTGAAGCTTTCTTT	CAWILDTYTEAFF
NA	TRBV4-2	NA	TRBJ1-1	TGTGCCAGCAGCCATTGGGACAATGCTGATGAAGCTTTCTTT	CASSHWDNADEAFF
NA	TRBV19	NA	TRBJ1-5	TGTGCCAGTAGAACACAGGGTTATAGCAATCAGCCCCAGCATTTT	CASRTQGYSNQPQHF
TRBD2	TRBV5-1	NA	TRBJ2-3	TGCGCCAGCACCCAGCGGGGAGATGGTGCAGATACGCAGTATTTT	CASTQRGDGADTQYF
NA	TRBV6-6	few	TRBJ1-5	TGTGCCAGCAGCCGATCCTTGCTAGGCAGGGGTAGCAATCAGCCCCAGCATTTT	CASSRSLLGRGSNQPQHF
TRBD2	TRBV7-9	NA	TRBJ2-1	TGTGCCAGCAGGTCGGGGGGGTACAATGAGCAGTTCTTC	CASRSGGYNEQFF
NA	TRBV7-3	NA	TRBJ2-3	TGTGCCAGCAGCCAGGAGGCTAGCACAGATACGCAGTATTTT	CASSQEASTDTQYF
TRBD2	TRBV7-9	NA	TRBJ2-5	TGTGCCAGCAGCGATAGCGGGGGGGCCGGGGAGACCCAGTACTTC	CASSDSGGAGETQYF
NA	TRBV14	NA	TRBJ1-1	TGTGCCAGCAGAAACTCCAGGGTCGGGAACACTGAAGCTTTCTTT	CASRNSRVGNTEAFF
TRBD1	TRBV29-1	NA	TRBJ1-4	TGCAGCGTTGGGGACAGCCTTGGCGAAAAACTGTTTTTT	CSVGDSLGEKLFF
NA	TRBV5-6	once	TRBJ1-2	TGTGCCAGCAGCTTGGGACAGTTTAACTATGGCTACACCTTC	CASSLGQFNYGYTF
TRBD2	TRBV6-5	NA	TRBJ2-3	TGTGCCAGCAGTTACTCCAGCGGGAGTGGGGGAGATACGCAGTATTTT	CASSYSSGSGGDTQYF
TRBD2	TRBV28	NA	TRBJ2-4	TGTGCCAGCAGTTTAGCGGTTAGCGGGGGGCAAAACATTCAGTACTTC	CASSLAVSGGQNIQYF
TRBD1	TRBV19	NA	TRBJ2-7	TGTGCCGTTGAGGGGGACAGTTCCTACGAGCAGTACTTC	CAVEGDSSYEQYF
TRBD1	TRBV25-1	NA	TRBJ1-5	TGTGCCACCGCACAGGGGGAACATCAGCCCCAGCATTTT	CATAQGEHQPQHF
NA	TRBV6-5	NA	TRBJ1-1	TGTGCCAGCAGTTCTGGGAGCACTGAAGCTTTCTTT	CASSSGSTEAFF
NA	TRBV10-3	NA	TRBJ2-3	TGTGCCATCAGTGATCGGGATACGCAGTATTTT	CAISDRDTQYF
NA	TRBV6-5	NA	TRBJ2-1	TGTGCCAGCACCCCAGGTGGATACAATGAGCAGTTCTTC	CASTPGGYNEQFF
NA	TRBV7-8	NA	TRBJ2-7	TGTGCCAGCAGCCAACCGAGCGTATCCTACGAGCAGTACTTC	CASSQPSVSYEQYF
TRBD2	TRBV7-8	NA	TRBJ2-1	TGTGCCAGCAGCTTAGGGGGACTAGCGGGAGTCGGTGAGCAGTTCTTC	CASSLGGLAGVGEQFF
TRBD1	TRBV19	once	TRBJ1-2	TGTGCCAGTAGTGGGCCTCCCGGACAGGGGGATTCTTTTGGCTACACCTTC	CASSGPPGQGDSFGYTF
TRBD1	TRBV4-1	NA	TRBJ1-2	TGCGCCAGCAGCCAGGAAGACAGGGGTGGAACTGACTACACCTTC	CASSQEDRGGTDYTF
TRBD1	TRBV29-1	NA	TRBJ1-3	TGCAGCGTGCTACAGGGGGGAGGAAACACCATATATTTT	CSVLQGGGNTIYF
TRBD1	TRBV29-1	NA	TRBJ1-4	TGCAGCGTGACAGGGGACAATGAAAAACTGTTTTTT	CSVTGDNEKLFF
TRBD1	TRBV19	NA	TRBJ1-1	TGTGCCAGTACACCTCAGGGGGGGAACACTGAAGCTTTCTTT	CASTPQGGNTEAFF
NA	TRBV18	NA	TRBJ1-2	TGTGCCAGCTCACCACGCGACGGGGTAAACTATGGCTACACCTTC	CASSPRDGVNYGYTF
NA	TRBV13	NA	TRBJ2-7	TGTGCCAGCAGCCGTAATACCTACGAGCAGTACTTC	CASSRNTYEQYF
TRBD2	TRBV7-9	once	TRBJ2-3	TGTGCCAGCAGCTTATGGACGGGAGGGTGGGCAGATACGCAGTATTTT	CASSLWTGGWADTQYF
NA	TRBV15	NA	TRBJ1-1	TGTGCCACCAGCAGAGAGGCAGGGCTGAACACTGAAGCTTTCTTT	CATSREAGLNTEAFF
NA	TRBV5-1	NA	TRBJ2-6	TGCGCCAGCAGCTTGGACCCCGGGGCTGGGGCCAACGTCCTGACTTTC	CASSLDPGAGANVLTF
NA	TRBV19	NA	TRBJ2-5	TGTGCCAGTAGTGATCAGGGTCTGAGTGTAGAGACCCAGTACTTC	CASSDQGLSVETQYF
NA	TRBV19	few	TRBJ1-5	TGTGCCAGTAGTATAGGGGGCCGGGTCCCTAGCAATCAGCCCCAGCATTTT	CASSIGGRVPSNQPQHF
NA	TRBV5-4	NA	TRBJ1-1	TGTGCCAGCAGCCCACAGGGTTATAAGACTGAAGCTTTCTTT	CASSPQGYKTEAFF
NA	TRBV7-7	NA	TRBJ2-4	TGTGCCAGCAGCTTAAATTGTTGGACTGGGAAAGCCAAAAACATTCAGTACTTC	CASSLNCWTGKAKNIQYF
TRBD1	TRBV4-1	once	TRBJ2-5	TGCGCCAGCAGCCAAGAGGGGGACAGGGCCAGAGGAGAGACCCAGTACTTC	CASSQEGDRARGETQYF
NA	TRBV4-1	NA	TRBJ1-1	TGCGCCAGCAGCCAACGTCCGCCGGACACTGAAGCTTTCTTT	CASSQRPPDTEAFF
NA	TRBV29-1	NA	TRBJ1-2	TGCAGCGTTGAAACGGTCGGCGCAGGGCTCTTCTATGGCTACACCTTC	CSVETVGAGLFYGYTF
NA	TRBV20-1	NA	TRBJ1-1	TGCAGTGCTAATGACGGGGGGAACACTGAAGCTTTCTTT	CSANDGGNTEAFF
TRBD1	TRBV5-4	NA	TRBJ2-7	TGTGCCAGCAGCTCGGACAGGGGGCATTTCTACGAGCAGTACTTC	CASSSDRGHFYEQYF
NA	TRBV9	once	TRBJ2-5	TGTGCCAGCAGCGTTTCAAACTCCGGGAGCGCTGTCCAAGAGACCCAGTACTTC	CASSVSNSGSAVQETQYF
TRBD1	TRBV14	once	TRBJ2-2	TGTGCCAGCAGCCAAAGAGGGGCAGGGGGTCGGACCGGGGAGCTGTTTTTT	CASSQRGAGGRTGELFF
TRBD1	TRBV29-1	NA	TRBJ1-3	TGCAGCGTTGAAGGGGGCAGGGGGAACACCATATATTTT	CSVEGGRGNTIYF
NA	TRBV14	NA	TRBJ1-1	TGTGCCAGCAGCCCATCCCCGGGACACCCGAACACTGAAGCTTTCTTT	CASSPSPGHPNTEAFF
NA	TRBV7-2	NA	TRBJ1-5	TGTGCCAGCGGAGAAGCGATCCTAAATCAGCCCCAGCATTTT	CASGEAILNQPQHF
TRBD2	TRBV3-1/TRBV3-2	NA	TRBJ2-3	TGTGCCAGCAGCCGTGGGACTAGCGGGGGCACAGATACGCAGTATTTT	CASSRGTSGGTDTQYF
TRBD1	TRBV6-5	once	TRBJ1-2	TGTGCCAGCGGAGCAGGGGGCGCTACCTATGGCTACACCTTC	CASGAGGATYGYTF
NA	TRBV12-3/TRBV12-4	NA	TRBJ1-2	TGTGCCAGCAGTTTAAGACAGACGAGAGGCTACACCTTC	CASSLRQTRGYTF
NA	TRBV4-1	NA	TRBJ2-7	TGCGCCAGCAGCCAAGACCCGGGGAGAAAGAACGAGCAGTACTTC	CASSQDPGRKNEQYF
NA	TRBV19	once	TRBJ2-2	TGTGCCAGCCGCAGGGGACCGTCGAACACCGGGGAGCTGTTTTTT	CASRRGPSNTGELFF
TRBD2	TRBV5-4	once	TRBJ2-1	TGTGCCAGCAGCTTGCCGGGACTAGCGGGAGACAATGAGCAGTTCTTC	CASSLPGLAGDNEQFF
NA	TRBV19	many	TRBJ1-6	TGTGCCGGGTCCCCAGAGGTTTTTAATTCACCCCTCCACTTT	CAGSPEVFNSPLHF
NA	TRBV12-5	NA	TRBJ2-7	TGTGCTAGTGGTTTGGGTTGGGAGATCTCCTACGAGCAGTACTTC	CASGLGWEISYEQYF